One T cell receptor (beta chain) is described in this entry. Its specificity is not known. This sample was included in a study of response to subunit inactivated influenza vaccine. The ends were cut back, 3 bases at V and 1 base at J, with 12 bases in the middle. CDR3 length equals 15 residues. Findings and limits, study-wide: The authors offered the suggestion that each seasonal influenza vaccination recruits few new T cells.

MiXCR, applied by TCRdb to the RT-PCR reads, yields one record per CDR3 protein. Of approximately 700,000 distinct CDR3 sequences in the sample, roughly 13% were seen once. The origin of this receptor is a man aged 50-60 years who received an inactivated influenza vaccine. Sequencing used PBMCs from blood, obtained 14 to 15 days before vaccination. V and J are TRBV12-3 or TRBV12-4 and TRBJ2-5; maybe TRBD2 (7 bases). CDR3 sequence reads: CASSFSRGAQETQYF. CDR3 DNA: TGTGCCAGCAGTTTCAGTCGGGGGGCCCAAGAGACCCAGTACTTC.